Given below is one T cell receptor beta chain in context. Its antigen is still unknown. This CDR3 contains 16 residues. With V trimmed by 5 bases and J by 8 bases, 16 bases remained unmatched. Germline CDR1 reads MDHEN; CDR2 reads SYDVKM. This entry is derived from a study of T cells after yellow fever vaccination. Study in general: Fractions of limited cellularity were prepared by means of SMART-Seq v4 Ultra Low Input.

Universal primer sites and UMIs were introduced during 5'RACE template-switching synthesis of TCR cDNA. TCRdb itself ran the 5' RACE reads through MiXCR, one entry per CDR3 protein. The table includes about 580,000 distinct CDR3 sequences, 17% detected once. Whole-study results and caveats: Most clones from primary vaccination resurfaced after the booster (nearly 97% CD4, 70% to 90% CD8).

The TCR sequence derives from a man aged 18 to 30 who received the YFV17D yellow fever vaccine. This chain connects TRBV28 to TRBJ1-2, with 8 bases lining up with TRBD1. This specimen consisted of PBMCs, obtained 5 to 6 days after the first yellow fever vaccination. The CDR3 loop reads CASSPWADRGQRGYTF. In nucleotides, the CDR3 is TGTGCCAGCAGTCCCTGGGCCGACAGGGGACAGCGAGGCTACACCTTC.